This record covers a single T cell receptor beta chain. Its target is not known. Data came from immunoSEQ multiplex PCR; TCRdb stores just in-frame clones and leaves some out. This sample has approximately 980,000 clones, with roughly 72% found just once. This record comes from a study of shared clonotypes between healthy human individuals. As for the study in general: The cohort comprised two women and a few men. Their ages spanned 18 to 49 years.

V was shortened by 4 bases and J by 6 bases, with 12 bases between the two germline ends. The CDR3 consists of 13 residues. The germline gives CDR1 SGHRS, CDR2 YFSETQ. Study conclusions and caveats: Among non-shared clonotypes, generation probabilities were lower than among those shared by all four donors.

The study drew all its donors from Caucasian adults living in Nashville, Tennessee. The sequence was obtained from a man between 18 and 29 years old in good health. J is TRBJ2-3 and V is TRBV5-1; unclear D gene. Sequenced: memory CD4+ T cells sorted from blood. The subset denotes: CD45RA-negative fraction. CDR3 loop: CASSGPEVDTQYF. CDR3 nucleotides: TGCGCCAGCAGCGGTCCCGAGGTGGATACGCAGTATTTT.